This T cell receptor (beta chain) was documented in a study of blood T cells in healthy people across ages. Sample-barcoded 5' priming and a J-beta primer mix drove a second PCR of about 6 to 11 cycles. Using its own MiXCR run on the 5' RACE reads, TCRdb lists one record per CDR3 protein. Among 650,000 to 1,000,000 distinct CDR3 sequences listed, 35% to 60% were seen once. The study, taken as a whole, reports: Because donor CMV status was unknown, expanded clonotype changes were possibly confounded.

With respect to this clonotype: What it recognizes is unknown.

This CDR3 spans 16 amino acids. The V gene's germline CDR1 is MGHRA and CDR2 YSYEKL. J lost 11 bases, V lost 0 bases, and 13 bases had no gene match. The rearrangement links TRBV4-1 to TRBJ2-5, with 9 positions matching TRBD2. The sequencing input was blood. The receptor was derived from a man aged 80 or over in good health. The CDR3 nucleotides are TGCGCCAGCAGCCAAGATTTAGGTAGCGGGAGACATGAGCAGTACTTC. This encodes CASSQDLGSGRHEQYF.